This T cell receptor beta chain was recovered during a study of blood T cells in healthy people across ages. This clonotype has only one observation. Germline CDR1 is SGHRS and CDR2 is YFSETQ. CDR3 size: 14 residues. V gave up 3 bases and J gave up 1 base, with 11 bases separating them. With a J-beta primer mix and a sample-barcoded 5' primer, a second PCR ran roughly 6 to 11 cycles. From the 5' RACE reads, TCRdb called clonotypes with MiXCR, one entry per CDR3 protein. The data show some 800,000 distinct CDR3 sequences, approximately 48% seen once. The sample was blood. This clonotype was sampled from a man aged 55 to 69 in good health. The J gene is TRBJ2-7, the V gene TRBV5-1, with D possibly TRBD2 on 6 matching bases. CDR3 residues: CASSSDYHSYEQYF. CDR3 nucleotide sequence: TGCGCCAGCAGCTCGGACTATCATTCCTACGAGCAGTACTTC.